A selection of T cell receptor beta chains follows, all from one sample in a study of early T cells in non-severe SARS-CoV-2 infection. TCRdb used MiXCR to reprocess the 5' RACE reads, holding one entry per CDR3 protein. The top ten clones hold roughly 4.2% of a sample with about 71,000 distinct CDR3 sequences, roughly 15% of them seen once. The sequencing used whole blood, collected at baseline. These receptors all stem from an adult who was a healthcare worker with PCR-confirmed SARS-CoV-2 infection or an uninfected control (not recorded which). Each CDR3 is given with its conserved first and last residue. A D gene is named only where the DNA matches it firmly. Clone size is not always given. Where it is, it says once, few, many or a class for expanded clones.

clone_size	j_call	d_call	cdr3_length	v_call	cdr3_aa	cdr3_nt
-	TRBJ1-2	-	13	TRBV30	CAWSTQEVRGYTF	TGTGCCTGGAGTACCCAGGAGGTCCGTGGCTACACCTTC
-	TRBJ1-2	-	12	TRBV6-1	CASSFADYGYTF	TGTGCCAGCAGTTTCGCGGATTATGGCTACACCTTC
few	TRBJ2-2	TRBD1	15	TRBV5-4	CASSLLTGGTGELFF	TGTGCCAGCAGCTTGCTAACAGGGGGCACCGGGGAGCTGTTTTTT
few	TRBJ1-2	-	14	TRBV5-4	CASSPGTSPYGYTF	TGTGCCAGCAGCCCCGGGACGTCTCCCTATGGCTACACCTTC
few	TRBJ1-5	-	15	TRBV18	CASSESWAIDQPQHF	TGTGCCAGCTCCGAGAGTTGGGCGATTGATCAGCCCCAGCATTTT
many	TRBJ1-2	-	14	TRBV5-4	CASRRTGANYGYTF	TGTGCCAGCAGGCGAACCGGGGCTAACTATGGCTACACCTTC
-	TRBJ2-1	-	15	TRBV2	CASSRPLDPYNEQFF	TGTGCCAGCAGTCGCCCTTTGGACCCCTACAATGAGCAGTTCTTC
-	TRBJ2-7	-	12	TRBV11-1	CASGRNLYEQHF	TGTGCCAGCGGTAGAAACCTTTACGAGCAGCACTTC
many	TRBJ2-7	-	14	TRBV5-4	CASSPLPGSYEQYF	TGTGCCAGCAGCCCCTTGCCGGGCTCCTACGAGCAGTACTTC
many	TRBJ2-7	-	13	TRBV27	CASSPNPSYEQYF	TGTGCCAGCAGTCCTAACCCATCCTACGAGCAGTACTTC
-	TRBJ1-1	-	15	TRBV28	CASFPSGNEDTEAFF	TGTGCCAGCTTTCCCTCGGGGAATGAGGACACTGAAGCTTTCTTT
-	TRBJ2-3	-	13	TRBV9	CASSGTSADTQYF	TGTGCCAGCAGCGGAACCAGCGCAGATACGCAGTATTTT
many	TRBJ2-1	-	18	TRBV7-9	CASSYHDRTPLFYNEQFF	TGTGCCAGCAGCTATCATGACAGGACCCCTCTTTTCTACAATGAGCAGTTCTTC
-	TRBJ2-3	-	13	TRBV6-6	CASSKNERDTQYF	TGTGCCAGCAGTAAGAACGAGAGAGATACGCAGTATTTT
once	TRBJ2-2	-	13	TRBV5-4	CASSPPEAGELFF	TGTGCCAGCAGCCCCCCGGAGGCTGGGGAGCTGTTTTTT
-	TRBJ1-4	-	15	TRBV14	CASSPSGRINEKLFF	TGTGCCAGCAGCCCATCGGGACGGATTAATGAAAAACTGTTTTTT
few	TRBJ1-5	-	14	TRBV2	CASSAGTQNQPQHF	TGTGCCAGCAGCGCCGGGACCCAAAATCAGCCCCAGCATTTT
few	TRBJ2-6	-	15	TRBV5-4	CASSPLGDGANVLTF	TGTGCCAGCAGCCCCTTGGGGGATGGGGCCAACGTCCTGACTTTC
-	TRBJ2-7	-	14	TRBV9	CASSVTRAGNEQYF	TGTGCCAGCAGCGTAACGCGCGCCGGGAACGAGCAGTACTTC
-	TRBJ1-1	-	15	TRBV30	CAWSVLEVRNTEAFF	TGTGCCTGGAGTGTACTTGAGGTACGGAACACTGAAGCTTTCTTT
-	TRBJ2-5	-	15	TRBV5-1	CASSSSNPMGETQYF	TGCGCCAGCAGCTCGTCTAACCCGATGGGGGAGACCCAGTACTTC
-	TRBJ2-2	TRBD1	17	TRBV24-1	CATSDPARTGSTGELFF	TGTGCCACCAGTGATCCGGCGCGGACAGGGAGCACCGGGGAGCTGTTTTTT
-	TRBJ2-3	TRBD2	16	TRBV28	CASSLLASGGTDTQYF	TGTGCCAGCAGTTTGCTGGCTAGCGGCGGCACAGATACGCAGTATTTT
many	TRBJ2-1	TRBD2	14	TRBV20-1	CSARDLGTSGSAFF	TGCAGTGCTAGAGATCTCGGGACTAGCGGGAGTGCGTTCTTC
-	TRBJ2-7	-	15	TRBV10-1	CASSETVSRSYEQYF	TGCGCCAGCAGTGAGACTGTCTCCCGCTCCTACGAGCAGTACTTC
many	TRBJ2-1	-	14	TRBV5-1	CASSWGEDDNEQFF	TGCGCCAGCAGCTGGGGGGAGGATGACAATGAGCAGTTCTTC
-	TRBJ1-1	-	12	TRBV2	CASIGDPTEAFF	TGTGCCAGCATTGGGGACCCAACCGAAGCTTTCTTT
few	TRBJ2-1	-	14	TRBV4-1	CASSPDLKGNEQFF	TGCGCCAGCAGCCCCGACCTAAAAGGGAATGAGCAGTTCTTC
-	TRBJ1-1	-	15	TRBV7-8	CASSLAGTANTEAFF	TGTGCCAGCAGCTTAGCGGGGACGGCGAACACTGAAGCTTTCTTT
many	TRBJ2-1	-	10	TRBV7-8	CASLGYEQFF	TGTGCCAGCCTAGGGTATGAGCAGTTCTTC
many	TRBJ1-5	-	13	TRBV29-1	CSVSGGGGQPQHF	TGCAGCGTTTCCGGGGGAGGCGGTCAGCCCCAGCATTTT
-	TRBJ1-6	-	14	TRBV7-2	CASSLGDGNSPLHF	TGTGCCAGCAGCTTAGGGGACGGAAATTCACCCCTCCACTTT
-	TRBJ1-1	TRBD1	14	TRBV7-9	CASSSTGAGTEAFF	TGTGCCAGCAGCTCCACAGGGGCTGGCACTGAAGCTTTCTTT
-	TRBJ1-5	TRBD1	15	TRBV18	CASSQDRVSNQPQHF	TGTGCCAGCTCACAAGACAGGGTTAGCAATCAGCCCCAGCATTTT
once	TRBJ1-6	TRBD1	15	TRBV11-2	CASSYRDRGGSPLHF	TGTGCCAGCAGCTACCGGGACAGGGGGGGATCACCCCTCCACTTT
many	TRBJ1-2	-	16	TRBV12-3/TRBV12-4	CASSLVGQGTDYGYTF	TGTGCCAGCAGTTTAGTCGGTCAGGGGACGGACTATGGCTACACCTTC
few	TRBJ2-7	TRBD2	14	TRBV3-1	CASSRSGRSYEQYF	TGTGCCAGCAGCCGTAGCGGGAGGAGCTACGAGCAGTACTTC
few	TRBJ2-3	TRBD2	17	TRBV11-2	CASSSGASGGLTDTQYF	TGTGCCAGCAGCTCTGGGGCTAGCGGGGGCCTCACAGATACGCAGTATTTT
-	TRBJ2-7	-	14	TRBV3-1	CASSQDPWLREQYF	TGTGCCAGCAGCCAAGACCCGTGGTTGAGGGAGCAGTACTTC
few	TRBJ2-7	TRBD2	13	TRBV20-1	CSATGLAGYEQYF	TGCAGTGCTACGGGACTAGCGGGCTACGAGCAGTACTTC
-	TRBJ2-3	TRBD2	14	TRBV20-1	CSAPGTSLADTQYF	TGCAGTGCACCCGGGACTAGCCTCGCAGATACGCAGTATTTT
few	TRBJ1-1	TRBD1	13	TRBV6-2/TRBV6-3	CASSNPPGGRAFF	TGTGCCAGCAGTAACCCTCCAGGGGGACGGGCTTTCTTT
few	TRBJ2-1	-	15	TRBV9	CASSVDELYGDEQFF	TGTGCCAGCAGCGTAGATGAACTATACGGCGATGAGCAGTTCTTC
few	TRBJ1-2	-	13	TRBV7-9	CASSSKDSYGYTF	TGTGCCAGCAGCTCAAAGGACAGTTATGGCTACACCTTC
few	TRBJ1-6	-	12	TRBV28	CASNSYPSPLHF	TGTGCCAGCAACTCCTATCCTTCACCCCTCCACTTT
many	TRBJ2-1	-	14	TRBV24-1	CATSDLGADNEQFF	TGTGCCACCAGTGATCTGGGGGCCGACAATGAGCAGTTCTTC
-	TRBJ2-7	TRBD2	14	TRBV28	CASSRSGSNYEQYF	TGTGCCAGCAGCCGTAGCGGGAGTAACTACGAGCAGTACTTC
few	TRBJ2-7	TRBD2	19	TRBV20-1	CSAYPLLAGGRTSSYEQYF	TGCAGTGCTTACCCTTTACTAGCGGGAGGCCGTACTAGCTCCTACGAGCAGTACTTC
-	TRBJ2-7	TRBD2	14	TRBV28	CASSLEGTNYEQYF	TGTGCCAGCAGTTTAGAGGGGACTAACTACGAGCAGTACTTC
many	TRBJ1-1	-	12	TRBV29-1	CSVEGGWTEAFF	TGCAGCGTTGAAGGGGGTTGGACTGAAGCTTTCTTT
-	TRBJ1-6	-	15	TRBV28	CASAPHRVGDSPLHF	TGTGCCAGCGCGCCCCACAGGGTTGGGGATTCACCCCTCCACTTT
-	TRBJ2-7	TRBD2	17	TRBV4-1	CASSQGPRSGRKYEQYF	TGCGCCAGCAGCCAAGGGCCTCGGAGCGGGAGGAAGTACGAGCAGTACTTC
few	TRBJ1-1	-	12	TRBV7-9	CASSPEGGVFSF	TGTGCCAGCAGCCCGGAGGGGGGGGTTTTTTCCTTT
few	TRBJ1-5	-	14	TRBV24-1	CATSDLKDNQPQHF	TGTGCCACCAGTGATTTAAAGGACAATCAGCCCCAGCATTTT